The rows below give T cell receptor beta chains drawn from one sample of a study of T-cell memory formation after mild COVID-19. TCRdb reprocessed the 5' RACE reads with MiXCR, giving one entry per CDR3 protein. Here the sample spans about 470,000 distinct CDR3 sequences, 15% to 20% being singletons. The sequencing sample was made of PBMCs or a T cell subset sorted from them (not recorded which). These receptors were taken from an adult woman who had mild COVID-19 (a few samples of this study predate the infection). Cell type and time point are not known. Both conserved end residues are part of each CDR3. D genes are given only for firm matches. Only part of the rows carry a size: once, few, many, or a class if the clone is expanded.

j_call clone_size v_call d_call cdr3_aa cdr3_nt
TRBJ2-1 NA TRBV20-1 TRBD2 CSARTSGLGNEQFF TGCAGTGCTAGGACTAGCGGATTGGGCAATGAGCAGTTCTTC
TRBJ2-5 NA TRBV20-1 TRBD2 CSASVTAGGETQYF TGCAGTGCTAGTGTGACGGCGGGGGGAGAGACCCAGTACTTC
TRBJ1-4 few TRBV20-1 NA CSAPRGGLNEKLFF TGCAGTGCGCCCAGGGGAGGGTTGAATGAAAAACTGTTTTTT
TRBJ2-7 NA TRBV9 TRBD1 CASSSRQGSPNEQYF TGTGCCAGCAGCTCGCGACAGGGGTCTCCTAACGAGCAGTACTTC
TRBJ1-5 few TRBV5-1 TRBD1 CASSAGTGNQPQHF TGCGCCAGCAGCGCAGGGACAGGGAATCAGCCCCAGCATTTT
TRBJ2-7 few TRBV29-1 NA CSVLNEGRKEYF TGCAGCGTTCTAAATGAGGGCAGGAAGGAGTACTTC
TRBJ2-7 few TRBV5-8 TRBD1 CASVSQGLSYEQYF TGTGCCAGCGTGTCACAGGGGTTATCCTACGAGCAGTACTTC
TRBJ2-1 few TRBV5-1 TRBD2 CASSMIAGFSYNEQFF TGCGCCAGCAGCATGATAGCGGGATTCTCCTACAATGAGCAGTTCTTC
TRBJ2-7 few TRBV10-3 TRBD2 CAISESRRGAYEQYF TGTGCCATCAGTGAGTCACGGCGGGGGGCCTACGAGCAGTACTTC
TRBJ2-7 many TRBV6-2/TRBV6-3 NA CASSSLTTFTYEQYF TGTGCCAGCAGTTCTTTGACTACCTTTACCTACGAGCAGTACTTC
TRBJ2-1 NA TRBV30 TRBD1 CAWSRTGGRDEQFF TGTGCCTGGAGTAGGACAGGGGGAAGGGATGAGCAGTTCTTC
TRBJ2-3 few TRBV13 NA CASRGRRDTSTDTQYF TGTGCCAGCAGAGGACGGCGGGACACAAGCACAGATACGCAGTATTTT
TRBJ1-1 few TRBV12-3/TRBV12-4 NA CASSLPSWNTEAFF TGTGCCAGCAGTTTACCCAGCTGGAACACTGAAGCTTTCTTT
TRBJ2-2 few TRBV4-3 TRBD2 CASSHPGITSGYNTGELFF TGCGCCAGCAGCCACCCTGGGATTACTAGCGGGTACAACACCGGGGAGCTGTTTTTT
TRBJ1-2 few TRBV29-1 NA CSGFQGNGYTF TGCAGCGGCTTTCAGGGAAATGGCTACACCTTC
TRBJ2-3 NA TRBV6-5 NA CASSYVRGYSTDTQYF TGTGCCAGCAGTTATGTGAGGGGGTATAGCACAGATACGCAGTATTTT
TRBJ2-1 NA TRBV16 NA CASSQSWYNEQFF TGTGCCAGCAGCCAATCATGGTACAATGAGCAGTTCTTC
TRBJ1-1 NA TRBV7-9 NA CASSGEMNTEAFF TGTGCCAGCAGCGGAGAGATGAACACTGAAGCTTTCTTT
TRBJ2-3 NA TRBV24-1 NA CATSDFPDTQYF TGTGCCACCAGTGATTTCCCAGATACGCAGTATTTT
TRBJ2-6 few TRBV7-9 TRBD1 CASSLANPGQAFSGANVLTF TGTGCCAGCAGCTTGGCGAATCCGGGACAGGCCTTTTCTGGGGCCAACGTCCTGACTTTC
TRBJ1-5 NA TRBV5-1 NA CASSPRERNYQPQHF TGCGCCAGCAGCCCCCGGGAAAGAAATTATCAGCCCCAGCATTTT
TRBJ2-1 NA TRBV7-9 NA CASRDLLGEQFF TGTGCCAGCAGGGATCTGCTAGGTGAGCAGTTCTTC
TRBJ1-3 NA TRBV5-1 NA CASTADGNTIYF TGCGCCAGCACCGCCGATGGAAACACCATATATTTT
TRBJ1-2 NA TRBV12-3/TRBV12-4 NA CASSVTPVSPIDGYTF TGTGCCAGCAGCGTGACCCCAGTTTCCCCTATCGACGGCTACACCTTC
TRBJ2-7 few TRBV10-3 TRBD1 CAISGDRSYEQYF TGTGCCATCAGTGGGGACAGGAGTTACGAGCAGTACTTC
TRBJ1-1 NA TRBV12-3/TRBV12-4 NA CASIRMSAGMNTEAFF TGTGCCAGCATCAGAATGAGCGCAGGGATGAACACTGAAGCTTTCTTT
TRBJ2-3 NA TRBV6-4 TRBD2 CASSESVGGGSTDTQYF TGTGCCAGCAGTGAAAGTGTTGGCGGGGGGAGCACAGATACGCAGTATTTT
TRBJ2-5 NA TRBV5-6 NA CASSLGGFQETQYF TGTGCCAGCAGCTTGGGGGGTTTCCAAGAGACCCAGTACTTC
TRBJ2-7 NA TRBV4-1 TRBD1 CASSRARQGAYEQYF TGCGCCAGCAGCCGGGCTCGACAGGGGGCCTACGAGCAGTACTTC
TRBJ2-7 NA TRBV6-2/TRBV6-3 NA CASSYSGRAESSYEQYF TGTGCCAGCAGTTACTCCGGGCGAGCGGAGAGCTCCTACGAGCAGTACTTC
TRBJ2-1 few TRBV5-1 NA CASSWEQGDEQFF TGCGCCAGCAGCTGGGAACAGGGCGATGAGCAGTTCTTC
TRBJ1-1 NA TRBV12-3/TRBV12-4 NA CASSLFRGANTEAFF TGTGCCAGCAGTTTATTTCGCGGGGCGAACACTGAAGCTTTCTTT
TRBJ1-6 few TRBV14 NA CASSQAGGDSPLHF TGTGCCAGCAGCCAAGCGGGAGGGGATTCACCCCTCCACTTT
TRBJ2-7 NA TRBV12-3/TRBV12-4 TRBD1 CASSLRDQGVVFF TGTGCCAGCAGTTTAAGGGACCAGGGGGTGGTCTTCTTC
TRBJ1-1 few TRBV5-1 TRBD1 CASSLGPGGEGNTEAFF TGCGCCAGCAGCTTGGGCCCAGGGGGAGAGGGGAACACTGAAGCTTTCTTT
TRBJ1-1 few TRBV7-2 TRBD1 CASSLALFGTANTEAFF TGTGCCAGCAGCTTAGCCCTGTTTGGGACAGCGAACACTGAAGCTTTCTTT
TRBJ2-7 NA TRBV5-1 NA CASSLTAGSYEQYF TGCGCCAGCAGCTTAACGGCAGGGTCCTACGAGCAGTACTTC
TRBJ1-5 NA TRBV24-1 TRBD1 CATSASGGSNQPQHF TGTGCCACCAGTGCTTCAGGGGGCAGCAATCAGCCCCAGCATTTT
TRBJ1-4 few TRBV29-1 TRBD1 CSVADRPGGSNEKLFF TGCAGCGTTGCGGACCGACCAGGGGGTTCTAATGAAAAACTGTTTTTT
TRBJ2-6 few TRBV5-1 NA CASSTHTGANVLTF TGCGCCAGCAGTACGCACACTGGGGCCAACGTCCTGACTTTC